This T cell receptor (beta chain) was obtained from a study of metastatic and nonmetastatic thyroid tumors. Study background: Comparative analysis of repertoires was undertaken across blood and tumor or nodule tissue obtained from malignant and benign thyroid patients. The study, taken as a whole, reports: Reportedly, malignant thyroid tumors had significantly higher TCR beta diversity than benign nodules, in blood and tumor.

This clone turned up a few times. The antigen is undetermined. Until they underwent thyroid surgery, no patient had received any treatment. This CDR3 has 15 amino acids. Looked up from germline, CDR1 is SEHNR and CDR2 is FQNEAQ (reference sequence). Trimming removed 5 bases at V and 7 bases at J, with 15 bases between. MiXCR was used by TCRdb to re-call the PCR reads. The sample lists 25,000 to 35,000 clones; roughly 4.2% were seen once. The gene calls are TRBV7-9 and TRBJ1-6; D uncertain. The source is a female donor with papillary thyroid cancer or a benign thyroid nodule (not recorded which). Some clones in this sample may be carry-over from other donors' samples. Sequenced: blood. CDR3 region: CASSRVPRRNSPLHF. The CDR3 DNA reads as TGTGCCAGCAGCCGAGTACCTCGGAGAAATTCACCCCTCCACTTT.